The source of this T cell receptor (beta chain) is a study of CD4 T cells in relation to SARS-CoV-2 and coronaviruses. Study results and caveats: No crossreactivity against non-spike viral proteins was tested here. Crossreactive clones expanded significantly less to SARS-CoV-2 than monoreactive clones.

Assay used: immunoSEQ multiplex PCR; TCRdb lists only in-frame clones, some missing. The profile shows more than 25,000 clones, roughly 70% of them singletons. In the case of this clone: Its antigen remains unidentified.

The unexposed donors gave CD4+ T cells in 2011-2018, prior to COVID-19. Isolation of CD4+ T cells took place after nine to ten days in culture. Half the medium was replaced with IL-2 medium on days 3 and 7. V lost 6 bases to trimming and J lost 2 bases, with 20 bases between them. Germline CDR1 and CDR2: LGHDT and YNNKEL (reference sequence). The CDR3 runs to 16 residues. Sample: CD4+ T cells from PBMCs, cultured in vitro. The origin of this receptor is a human donor in good health. V is TRBV3-1 (or the pseudogene TRBV3-2) and J is TRBJ2-7, with D perhaps TRBD2 (5 bases). Written as DNA, the CDR3 is TGTGCCAGCAGAATCTTGTGTATGGCGGGCCCCTACGAGCAGTACTTC. It encodes CASRILCMAGPYEQYF.